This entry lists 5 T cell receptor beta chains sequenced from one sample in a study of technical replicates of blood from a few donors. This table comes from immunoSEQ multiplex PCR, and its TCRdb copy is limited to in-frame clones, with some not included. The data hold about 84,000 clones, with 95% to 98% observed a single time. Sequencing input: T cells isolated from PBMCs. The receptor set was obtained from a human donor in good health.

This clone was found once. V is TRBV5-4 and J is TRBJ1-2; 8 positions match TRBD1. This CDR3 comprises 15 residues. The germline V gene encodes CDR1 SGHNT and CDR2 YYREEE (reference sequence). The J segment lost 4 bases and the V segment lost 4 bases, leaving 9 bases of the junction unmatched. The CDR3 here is CASSQYRGELYGYTF. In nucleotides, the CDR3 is TGTGCCAGCAGCCAATACAGGGGGGAACTCTATGGCTACACCTTC.

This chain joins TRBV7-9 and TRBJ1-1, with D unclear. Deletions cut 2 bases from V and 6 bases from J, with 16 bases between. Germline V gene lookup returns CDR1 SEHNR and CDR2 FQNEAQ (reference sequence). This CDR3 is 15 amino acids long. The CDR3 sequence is CASSLSYGAGAEAFF. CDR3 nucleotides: TGTGCCAGCAGCTTATCTTATGGTGCCGGGGCTGAAGCTTTCTTT.

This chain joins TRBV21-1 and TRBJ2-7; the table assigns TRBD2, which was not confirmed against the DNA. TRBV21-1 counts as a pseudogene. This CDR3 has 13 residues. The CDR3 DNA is TGTGCCAGCAGCGGAGGAACGATCTACGAGCAGTACTTC. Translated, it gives CASSGGTIYEQYF.

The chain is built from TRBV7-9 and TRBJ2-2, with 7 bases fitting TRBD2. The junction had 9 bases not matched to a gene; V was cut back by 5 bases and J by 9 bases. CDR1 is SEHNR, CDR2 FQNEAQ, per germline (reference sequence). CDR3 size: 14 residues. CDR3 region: CASSSGTGERELFF. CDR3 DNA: TGTGCCAGCAGCAGCGGGACGGGGGAACGGGAGCTGTTTTTT.

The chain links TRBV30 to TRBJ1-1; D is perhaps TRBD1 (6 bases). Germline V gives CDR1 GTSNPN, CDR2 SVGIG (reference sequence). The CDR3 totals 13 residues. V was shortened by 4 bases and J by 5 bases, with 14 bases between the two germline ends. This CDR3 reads CAWTPGAWTEAFF. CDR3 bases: TGTGCCTGGACCCCAGGGGCCTGGACTGAAGCTTTCTTT.